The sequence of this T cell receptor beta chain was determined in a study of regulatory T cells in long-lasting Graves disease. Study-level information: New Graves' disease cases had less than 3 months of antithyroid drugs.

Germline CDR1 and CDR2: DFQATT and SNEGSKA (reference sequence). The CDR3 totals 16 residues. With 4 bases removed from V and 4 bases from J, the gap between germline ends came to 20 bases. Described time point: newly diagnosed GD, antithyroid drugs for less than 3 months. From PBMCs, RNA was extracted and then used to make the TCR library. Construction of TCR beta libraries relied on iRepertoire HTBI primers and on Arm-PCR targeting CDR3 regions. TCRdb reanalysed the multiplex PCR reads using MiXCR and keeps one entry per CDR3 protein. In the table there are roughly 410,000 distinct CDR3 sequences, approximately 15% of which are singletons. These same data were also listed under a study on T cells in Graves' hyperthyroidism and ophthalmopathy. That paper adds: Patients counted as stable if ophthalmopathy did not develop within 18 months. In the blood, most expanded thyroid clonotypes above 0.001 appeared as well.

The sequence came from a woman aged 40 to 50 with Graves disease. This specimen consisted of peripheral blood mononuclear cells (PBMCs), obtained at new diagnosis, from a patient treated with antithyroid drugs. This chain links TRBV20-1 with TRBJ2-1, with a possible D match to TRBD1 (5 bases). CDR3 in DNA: TGCAGTGCTACTCCCGCCCGAGACAGCTGGTACAATGAGCAGTTCTTC. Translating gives CSATPARDSWYNEQFF.